The rows below give T cell receptor beta chains drawn from one sample of a study of blood T cell repertoires in COVID-19. The protocol was immunoSEQ multiplex PCR, while the TCRdb copy is restricted to in-frame clones and leaves out a portion. The data contain 150,000 to 200,000 clones, 89% of them singletons. The material sequenced was PBMCs or T cells enriched from blood (not recorded which). All receptors come from a young woman who had recovered from COVID-19. Both conserved end residues are part of each CDR3. Each record gives: D gene, V gene, J gene, clone size, CDR3 DNA, CDR3 protein. A D gene is named only where the DNA matches it firmly. Clone sizes are given selectively: once, few, many, or a class where the clone is expanded.

d_call: TRBD2
v_call: TRBV24-1
j_call: TRBJ2-7
clone_size: -
cdr3_nt: TGTGCCACCCCCGCTGATGTAAGCGGGGATTCCTACGAGCAGTACTTC
cdr3_aa: CATPADVSGDSYEQYF

d_call: -
v_call: TRBV30
j_call: TRBJ2-6
clone_size: -
cdr3_nt: TGTGCCTGGAACAGAGTATCTGGGGCCAACGTCCTGACTTTC
cdr3_aa: CAWNRVSGANVLTF

d_call: -
v_call: TRBV11-3
j_call: TRBJ2-2
clone_size: -
cdr3_nt: TGTGCCAGCAGCCGGACTGACACCGGGGAGCTGTTTTTT
cdr3_aa: CASSRTDTGELFF

d_call: TRBD1
v_call: TRBV2
j_call: TRBJ1-1
clone_size: -
cdr3_nt: TGTGCCACCTCGGGACAGGTGAACACTGAAGCTTTCTTT
cdr3_aa: CATSGQVNTEAFF

d_call: -
v_call: TRBV28
j_call: TRBJ2-7
clone_size: few
cdr3_nt: TGTGCCAGCAGTTTACGGAGATTCTACGAGCAGTACTTC
cdr3_aa: CASSLRRFYEQYF

d_call: -
v_call: TRBV27
j_call: TRBJ1-2
clone_size: -
cdr3_nt: TGTGCCAGCAGTTCTCGGGCGGGGGGCTACACCTTC
cdr3_aa: CASSSRAGGYTF

d_call: -
v_call: TRBV4-1
j_call: TRBJ2-5
clone_size: -
cdr3_nt: TGCGCCAGCAGCCAAGTCGTGACGGCCGGGTCGCAAGAGACCCAGTACTTC
cdr3_aa: CASSQVVTAGSQETQYF

d_call: TRBD2
v_call: TRBV7-6
j_call: TRBJ2-2
clone_size: -
cdr3_nt: TGTGCCAGCAGCCCCCTTTCCCCTAGCGGGCTGAACACCGGGGAGCTGTTTTTT
cdr3_aa: CASSPLSPSGLNTGELFF

d_call: -
v_call: TRBV19
j_call: TRBJ2-5
clone_size: once
cdr3_nt: TGTGCCAGTAGTATGTCGGGGAGGAGACAAGAGACCCAGTACTTC
cdr3_aa: CASSMSGRRQETQYF

d_call: -
v_call: TRBV7-3
j_call: TRBJ2-3
clone_size: -
cdr3_nt: TGTGCCAGCAGCTTAGGGAGTTCAGATACGCAGTATTTT
cdr3_aa: CASSLGSSDTQYF

d_call: TRBD2
v_call: TRBV7-2
j_call: TRBJ2-5
clone_size: -
cdr3_nt: TGTGCCAGCAGCTTAGGCGGGAGCCAAGAGACCCAGTACTTC
cdr3_aa: CASSLGGSQETQYF

d_call: TRBD2
v_call: TRBV6-4
j_call: TRBJ2-1
clone_size: -
cdr3_nt: TGTGCCAGCAGCCCACTAGCGGAAGGAGGAAATGAGCAGTTCTTC
cdr3_aa: CASSPLAEGGNEQFF

d_call: TRBD2
v_call: TRBV27
j_call: TRBJ2-7
clone_size: -
cdr3_nt: TGTGCCAGCACCAAAGCGGGAGGGCCATACGAGCAGTACTTC
cdr3_aa: CASTKAGGPYEQYF

d_call: TRBD2
v_call: TRBV9
j_call: TRBJ2-1
clone_size: -
cdr3_nt: TGTGCCAGCAGCGTCCATCGGAGCGGGAGGGAGGATGAGCAGTTCTTC
cdr3_aa: CASSVHRSGREDEQFF

d_call: TRBD1
v_call: TRBV15
j_call: TRBJ1-5
clone_size: -
cdr3_nt: TGTGCCACCAGCGCTCTAGGACAGGGAAGCAATCAGCCCCAGCATTTT
cdr3_aa: CATSALGQGSNQPQHF

d_call: -
v_call: TRBV10-3
j_call: TRBJ2-1
clone_size: -
cdr3_nt: TGTGCCATCAGTGAGTCAGGGGGTCCTTGGGAGCAGTTCTTC
cdr3_aa: CAISESGGPWEQFF

d_call: -
v_call: TRBV19
j_call: TRBJ2-3
clone_size: -
cdr3_nt: TGTGCCAGTAGTATTTACCGGTCCACAGATACGCAGTATTTT
cdr3_aa: CASSIYRSTDTQYF

d_call: -
v_call: TRBV28
j_call: TRBJ1-1
clone_size: -
cdr3_nt: TGTGCCAGCAGTTTATCAGTGAACACTGAAGCTTTCTTT
cdr3_aa: CASSLSVNTEAFF

d_call: TRBD1
v_call: TRBV10-3
j_call: TRBJ2-7
clone_size: -
cdr3_nt: TGTGCCATCAGTGATGCTCCGGGACAGACCTACGAGCAGTACTTC
cdr3_aa: CAISDAPGQTYEQYF

d_call: -
v_call: TRBV19
j_call: TRBJ2-6
clone_size: -
cdr3_nt: TGTGCCAGTAAGGTAAAAAAGACAGTTCCGAAGTTGTCTGGGGCCAACGTCCTGACTTTC
cdr3_aa: CASKVKKTVPKLSGANVLTF

d_call: -
v_call: TRBV21-1
j_call: TRBJ2-6
clone_size: -
cdr3_nt: TGTGCCAGCAGCACCGGACAGCCCAGCTCTGGGGCCAACGTCCTGACTTTC
cdr3_aa: CASSTGQPSSGANVLTF

d_call: TRBD2
v_call: TRBV4-2
j_call: TRBJ2-7
clone_size: -
cdr3_nt: TGTGCCAGCAGCCACCAAAGTATGGCGGGAGGTCACGAGCAGTACTTC
cdr3_aa: CASSHQSMAGGHEQYF

d_call: -
v_call: TRBV6-4
j_call: TRBJ2-3
clone_size: -
cdr3_nt: TGTGCCAGCTCCCAAGTGGGCGGGCGGACCCCAGATACGCAGTATTTT
cdr3_aa: CASSQVGGRTPDTQYF

d_call: TRBD2
v_call: TRBV7-9
j_call: TRBJ2-3
clone_size: -
cdr3_nt: TGTGCCAGCGGTAAGGGACTAGACACAGATACGCAGTATTTT
cdr3_aa: CASGKGLDTDTQYF

d_call: -
v_call: TRBV19
j_call: TRBJ2-1
clone_size: -
cdr3_nt: TGTGCCAGTACTAGAGGACAGCCTTCTATGGGGTTCTCCAATGAGCAGTTCTTC
cdr3_aa: CASTRGQPSMGFSNEQFF

d_call: -
v_call: TRBV7-9
j_call: TRBJ2-1
clone_size: -
cdr3_nt: TGTGCCAGCAGCGGGGACTTGCAGCACCGCAATGAGCAGTTCTTC
cdr3_aa: CASSGDLQHRNEQFF

d_call: -
v_call: TRBV6-2/TRBV6-3
j_call: TRBJ2-7
clone_size: -
cdr3_nt: TGTGCCAGCAGCTCCCGCGCCCCCTACGAGCAGTACTTC
cdr3_aa: CASSSRAPYEQYF

d_call: -
v_call: TRBV6-6
j_call: TRBJ1-2
clone_size: -
cdr3_nt: TGTGCCAGCAGTTACAAGGACTCCTATGGCTACACCTTC
cdr3_aa: CASSYKDSYGYTF

d_call: -
v_call: TRBV5-4
j_call: TRBJ2-5
clone_size: -
cdr3_nt: TGTGCCAGCAGCTTGGGTCTATTCGAGACCCAGTACTTC
cdr3_aa: CASSLGLFETQYF

d_call: TRBD2
v_call: TRBV7-9
j_call: TRBJ2-7
clone_size: -
cdr3_nt: TGTGCCAGCAGCGGGACTAGCGGGAGTATCTCCTACGAGCAGTACTTC
cdr3_aa: CASSGTSGSISYEQYF

d_call: TRBD2
v_call: TRBV10-1
j_call: TRBJ2-1
clone_size: -
cdr3_nt: TGCGCCAGCAGTGAATCGACTAGCCCGAGCTCCTACAATGAGCAGTTCTTC
cdr3_aa: CASSESTSPSSYNEQFF

d_call: -
v_call: TRBV6-4
j_call: TRBJ1-6
clone_size: -
cdr3_nt: TGTGCCAGCAGTGAATCGGGGGAACAATCACCCCTCCACTTT
cdr3_aa: CASSESGEQSPLHF

d_call: TRBD1
v_call: TRBV7-9
j_call: TRBJ2-7
clone_size: -
cdr3_nt: TGTGCCAGCAGCCAGACCGGGACAGCGCGCTACGAGCAGTACTTC
cdr3_aa: CASSQTGTARYEQYF

d_call: TRBD1
v_call: TRBV7-9
j_call: TRBJ1-1
clone_size: -
cdr3_nt: TGTGCCAGCAGCTTAGCGCGGGGGACAGGGTCGAACACTGAAGCTTTCTTT
cdr3_aa: CASSLARGTGSNTEAFF

d_call: -
v_call: TRBV28
j_call: TRBJ2-2
clone_size: -
cdr3_nt: TGTGCCAGCAGTTACCTAGAATGGTCGACCGGGGAGCTGTTTTTT
cdr3_aa: CASSYLEWSTGELFF

d_call: -
v_call: TRBV2
j_call: TRBJ1-3
clone_size: -
cdr3_nt: TGTGCCAGCAGCCTTCCTTCCGGGACTGGAAACACCATATATTTT
cdr3_aa: CASSLPSGTGNTIYF

d_call: TRBD1
v_call: TRBV7-2
j_call: TRBJ2-7
clone_size: -
cdr3_nt: TGTGCCAGCAGCTTAGATTGGGACAGGCGCGAGCAGTACTTC
cdr3_aa: CASSLDWDRREQYF

d_call: -
v_call: TRBV5-1
j_call: TRBJ2-5
clone_size: -
cdr3_nt: TGCGCCAGCAGCTTGGATCGGGTAGGAAGTGTGGAGACCCAGTACTTC
cdr3_aa: CASSLDRVGSVETQYF

d_call: -
v_call: TRBV19
j_call: TRBJ1-1
clone_size: -
cdr3_nt: TGTGCCAGTAGTAGCCGGGACATGGGTGCCGCTGAAGCTTTCTTT
cdr3_aa: CASSSRDMGAAEAFF

d_call: -
v_call: TRBV4-1
j_call: TRBJ2-1
clone_size: -
cdr3_nt: TGCGCCAGCAGCCTAGTGTTGATAGCAACTGGAGGTGAGCAGTTCTTC
cdr3_aa: CASSLVLIATGGEQFF

d_call: -
v_call: TRBV4-2
j_call: TRBJ2-7
clone_size: -
cdr3_nt: TGTGCCAGCAGCCAAGGGGAACGGAGAAGCGGTTCCTACGAGCAGTACTTC
cdr3_aa: CASSQGERRSGSYEQYF

d_call: TRBD1
v_call: TRBV29-1
j_call: TRBJ2-7
clone_size: -
cdr3_nt: TGCAGCGTTGTGGACAGGAGCTCCTACGAGCAGTACTTC
cdr3_aa: CSVVDRSSYEQYF

d_call: -
v_call: TRBV7-8
j_call: TRBJ2-2
clone_size: -
cdr3_nt: TGTGCCAGCAGCTCCACCCTAGACACCGGGGAGCTGTTTTTT
cdr3_aa: CASSSTLDTGELFF

d_call: TRBD2
v_call: TRBV30
j_call: TRBJ2-7
clone_size: -
cdr3_nt: TGTGCCTGGAGTCCCCCACGGACTAGCGTGCGCTACGAGCAGTACTTC
cdr3_aa: CAWSPPRTSVRYEQYF

d_call: -
v_call: TRBV7-3
j_call: TRBJ2-2
clone_size: -
cdr3_nt: TGTGCCAGCCAGGACTCCCTGACAGGGAACACCGGGGAGCTGTTTTTT
cdr3_aa: CASQDSLTGNTGELFF

d_call: -
v_call: TRBV12-5
j_call: TRBJ2-5
clone_size: once
cdr3_nt: TGTGCTAGTGGTTTGGGACTCGAATTTTGGGAGACCCAGTACTTC
cdr3_aa: CASGLGLEFWETQYF

d_call: TRBD1
v_call: TRBV7-6
j_call: TRBJ1-3
clone_size: -
cdr3_nt: TGTGCCAGCAGCCCGAGGACAGGGGCGAGTGGAAACACCATATATTTT
cdr3_aa: CASSPRTGASGNTIYF

d_call: TRBD1
v_call: TRBV7-9
j_call: TRBJ1-6
clone_size: -
cdr3_nt: TGTGCCAGCAGTGAACAGGGGGCGACACCCCTCCACTTT
cdr3_aa: CASSEQGATPLHF

d_call: -
v_call: TRBV2
j_call: TRBJ2-7
clone_size: -
cdr3_nt: TGTGCCAGCAGTCTGACTAACTCCTACGAGCAGTACTTC
cdr3_aa: CASSLTNSYEQYF

d_call: -
v_call: TRBV12-3/TRBV12-4
j_call: TRBJ1-1
clone_size: -
cdr3_nt: TGTGCCAGCAGTCGAGAAGCCACTGAAGCTTTCTTT
cdr3_aa: CASSREATEAFF

d_call: -
v_call: TRBV30
j_call: TRBJ1-1
clone_size: -
cdr3_nt: TGTGCCTGGACTACTATCCTCCGGGGGGCTGAAGCTTTCTTT
cdr3_aa: CAWTTILRGAEAFF

d_call: -
v_call: TRBV4-1
j_call: TRBJ1-1
clone_size: -
cdr3_nt: TGCGCCAGCAGCCTTTCAGGGAACACTGAAGCTTTCTTT
cdr3_aa: CASSLSGNTEAFF

d_call: TRBD1
v_call: TRBV12-3/TRBV12-4
j_call: TRBJ1-2
clone_size: -
cdr3_nt: TGTGCCAGCAGCCTACAGGGGGCGGATGGCTACACCTTC
cdr3_aa: CASSLQGADGYTF

d_call: -
v_call: TRBV3-1/TRBV3-2
j_call: TRBJ2-2
clone_size: -
cdr3_nt: TGTGCCAGCGACAGTGGTAACACCGGGGAGCTGTTTTTT
cdr3_aa: CASDSGNTGELFF

d_call: TRBD2
v_call: TRBV9
j_call: TRBJ2-1
clone_size: -
cdr3_nt: TGTGCCAGCAGCCCAACCGGGGGGTTTTACAATGAGCAGTTCTTC
cdr3_aa: CASSPTGGFYNEQFF

d_call: TRBD1
v_call: TRBV7-9
j_call: TRBJ2-7
clone_size: -
cdr3_nt: TGTGCCAGCAGCTTCCCCCGGACAGGGGCCTACGAGCAGTACTTC
cdr3_aa: CASSFPRTGAYEQYF

d_call: -
v_call: TRBV19
j_call: TRBJ1-3
clone_size: -
cdr3_nt: TGTGCCAGTAGTCCTGGGGCAACTGGAAACACCATATATTTT
cdr3_aa: CASSPGATGNTIYF

d_call: -
v_call: TRBV5-3
j_call: TRBJ1-1
clone_size: -
cdr3_nt: TGTGCCAGAAGGGAGGGGAAAGGGAGGGGTAAGGCTGAAGCTTTCTTT
cdr3_aa: CARREGKGRGKAEAFF

d_call: -
v_call: TRBV5-4
j_call: TRBJ2-3
clone_size: -
cdr3_nt: TGTGCCAGCGAGTGGCTAGGAGAAGGTCGGCAGTATTTT
cdr3_aa: CASEWLGEGRQYF

d_call: -
v_call: TRBV19
j_call: TRBJ2-2
clone_size: -
cdr3_nt: TGTGCCAGTAGTTCAGTTCGGGGTCGTAACGGGGAGCTGTTTTTT
cdr3_aa: CASSSVRGRNGELFF